These T cell receptor beta chains were read from a single sample in a study of blood T cell repertoires in COVID-19. TCRdb's table, derived via immunoSEQ multiplex PCR, lists solely in-frame clones and lacks some. The table lists some 270,000 clones, around 90% of them singletons, with 1.5% to 2% in the top ten. Sequenced: PBMCs or T cells enriched from blood (not recorded which). These TCRs come from a middle-aged woman who had recovered from COVID-19. Each CDR3 is given with its conserved first and last residue. The D gene is left open where the match is weak. Clone size is given for some rows only: seen once, a few or many times, or a class if the clone is expanded.

>TRBD1|TRBV7-8|.|TRBJ1-5
CASSLVMGQGDQPQHF
TGTGCCAGCAGCTTAGTGATGGGACAGGGAGATCAGCCCCAGCATTTT
>.|TRBV28|.|TRBJ1-3
CASKTRHGNTIYF
TGTGCCAGCAAAACGAGGCACGGAAACACCATATATTTT
>TRBD1|TRBV15|.|TRBJ1-1
CATSSQGARTEAFF
TGTGCCACCAGCAGTCAGGGGGCTCGGACTGAAGCTTTCTTT
>TRBD1|TRBV18|once|TRBJ1-5
CASSPENRGRSAHF
TGTGCCAGCTCACCGGAAAACAGGGGGCGAAGTGCGCATTTT
>TRBD2|TRBV9|.|TRBJ2-7
CASSPGAGGYEQYF
TGTGCCAGCAGTCCGGGGGCGGGAGGCTACGAGCAGTACTTC
>TRBD1|TRBV4-3|.|TRBJ1-2
CASSQEQGTYGYTF
TGCGCCAGCAGCCAAGAACAGGGGACGTATGGCTACACCTTC
>TRBD2|TRBV3-1/TRBV3-2|.|TRBJ2-1
CASSQERTSGRKLGSYNEQFF
TGTGCCAGCAGCCAAGAACGGACTAGCGGGAGGAAATTGGGATCCTACAATGAGCAGTTCTTC
>TRBD1|TRBV9|.|TRBJ1-5
CASSLTGSNQPQHF
TGTGCCAGCAGCCTGACAGGGAGCAATCAGCCCCAGCATTTT
>.|TRBV2|.|TRBJ1-5
CASSEYQGITPDDQPQHF
TGTGCCAGCAGTGAATACCAGGGTATCACCCCTGACGATCAGCCCCAGCATTTT
>TRBD2|TRBV4-2|.|TRBJ2-5
CASSQDSLAGGRYETQYF
TGTGCCAGCAGCCAAGATTCGCTAGCGGGGGGTCGATACGAGACCCAGTACTTC
>.|TRBV21-1|.|TRBJ2-7
CASSKVVFVTDGYYEQYF
TGTGCCAGCAGCAAAGTTGTGTTCGTGACAGACGGATACTACGAGCAGTACTTC
>TRBD2|TRBV5-1|.|TRBJ2-1
CASSLAAAGGPYNEQFF
TGCGCCAGCAGCTTGGCCGCGGCGGGAGGCCCCTACAATGAGCAGTTCTTC
>TRBD1|TRBV7-8|.|TRBJ2-4
CASSLDRGAKNIQYF
TGTGCCAGCAGCCTGGACAGGGGCGCCAAAAACATTCAGTACTTC
>.|TRBV5-1|.|TRBJ2-2
CASSLMDSRNTGELFF
TGCGCCAGCAGCTTGATGGACAGCCGGAACACCGGGGAGCTGTTTTTT